The TCR beta chain described here comes from a study of blood T cell repertoires in COVID-19 (dated by TCRdb to 2018 to 2021). Notes on the research overall: The collaborator samples originated in the United States, Italy and Spain and spanned the acute and convalescent phases of COVID-19. The samples were drawn from two sources: the first 160 participants of the ongoing ImmuneRACE study, and approximately 1,300 subjects contributed by 6 global collaborators. Nearly every sample came with metadata listing a de-identified subject ID, COVID-19 status, age in years and sex. HLA class I and class II types, where available, came from metadata supplied by the sample provider rather than from assay-based typing. The material from the prospective study consisted of cDNA or gDNA derived from T cells, B-cell-depleted T cells, or PBMCs. Subjects who had been exposed to COVID-19, were actively infected with it, or had recovered from it provided the deeply sampled blood TCRbeta repertoires that made up the dataset. The repertoires were released in a freely available public database intended as a resource for research on the immune response to SARS-CoV-2.

The immunoSEQ Assay, a bias-controlled multiplex PCR, was used to amplify TCRbeta CDR3 regions from genomic DNA. For the original study's pipeline: Nucleated cell counts per sample were estimated from amplification of reference gene primers within the assay. To quantify the absolute abundance of each unique TCRbeta CDR3 rearrangement, sequence reads were collapsed and filtered. For each sample, productive Simpson clonality was calculated as the square root of Simpson's diversity index across productive rearrangements. Here the immuneACCESS table is served through TCRdb, limited to in-frame sequences with V and J called. Missing clones are a known gap in these copies; in checked studies unresolved V genes cover under half, and the rest lacks a known reason. The DNA was the basis for D and trimming; V, J and clone size are from that table. This sample lists roughly 290,000 clones; more than 80% were detected once. In total, the top ten clones hold 6.5% to 8% of the sample.

General findings and caveats noted by the study authors: How much clinical and demographic metadata was included differed by source and by participant, and the metadata was provided uncurated.

A note on this clone: It has no known antigen specificity. Per-nucleotide qualities are absent, and no much larger clonotype sits a single base away.

In Seattle, one collaborating source enrolled patients while the infection was active and tracked those patients longitudinally over the course of disease. Collaborating institutions collected whole blood in K2EDTA tubes following their own protocols. For TCRbeta analysis, collaborator samples were shipped as frozen whole blood, as isolated PBMCs, or as DNA extracted from either sample type. This TCR was sampled from a woman in her 30s with COVID-19, enrolled during active disease. The sequenced sample consisted of peripheral blood.

The nucleotides read TGTGCCAGCAGACGATATATAGCGGGAGCACCCTACGAGCAGTACTTC. This yields the protein CASRRYIAGAPYEQYF. Recombination joined TRBV7-9 with TRBJ2-7, with 9 junctional bases fitting TRBD2. The cysteine opens and the phenylalanine closes a CDR3 of 16 amino acids. Only the CDR3 region is kept as DNA, spanning 48 bases read in frame from base 1. The V end gives up 6 bases and the J end 2 bases, leaving 11 bases in the junction not matched to a gene. Per the germline V gene (reference sequence), SEHNR is the CDR1 and FQNEAQ is the CDR2.